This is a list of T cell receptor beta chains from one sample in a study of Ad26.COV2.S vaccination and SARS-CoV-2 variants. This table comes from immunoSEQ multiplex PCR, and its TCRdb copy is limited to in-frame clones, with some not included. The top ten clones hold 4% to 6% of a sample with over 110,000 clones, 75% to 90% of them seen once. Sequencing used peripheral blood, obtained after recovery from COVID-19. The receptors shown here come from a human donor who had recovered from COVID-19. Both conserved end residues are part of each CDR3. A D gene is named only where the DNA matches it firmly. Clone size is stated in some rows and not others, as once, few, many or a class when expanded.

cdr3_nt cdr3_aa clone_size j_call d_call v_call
TGTGCCAGCAGCTCCTCCGGTCGGAACGAGCAGTACTTC CASSSSGRNEQYF NA TRBJ2-7 NA TRBV6-5
TGTGCCAGCAGCCACGAGGGGGCTGGCTACACCTTC CASSHEGAGYTF NA TRBJ1-2 TRBD1 TRBV11-2
TGCAGCGTTGAGTCCTCGAGGGCCTCCGGAGCTTTCTTT CSVESSRASGAFF NA TRBJ1-1 NA TRBV29-1
TGCGCCAGCAGCGGCTTGGACAGGAACCAAGAGACCCAGTACTTC CASSGLDRNQETQYF few TRBJ2-5 TRBD1 TRBV5-1
TGTGCCAGTAGAACAGGCTGGGATGAGCAGTTCTTC CASRTGWDEQFF NA TRBJ2-1 NA TRBV19
TGTGCCATCAGTGGCCGGACAGGGGAAAACACCATATATTTT CAISGRTGENTIYF NA TRBJ1-3 TRBD1 TRBV10-3
TGCGCCAGCAGCCAGGACAGGGTAAACACTGAAGCTTTCTTT CASSQDRVNTEAFF NA TRBJ1-1 TRBD1 TRBV4-3
TGCGCCAGCAGCTTGGAAGGACAGCCTAATTCACCCCTCCACTTT CASSLEGQPNSPLHF NA TRBJ1-6 NA TRBV5-1
TGTGCCAGCAGTCCCTACCCGACAGTGAAGAACACTGAAGCTTTCTTT CASSPYPTVKNTEAFF NA TRBJ1-1 NA TRBV28
TGTGCCAGCAGCTTGAACAGTGCTAACTATGGCTACACCTTC CASSLNSANYGYTF NA TRBJ1-2 NA TRBV5-6
TGTGCCAGTAGTCAGGCAGGGGCCTACGAGCAGTACTTC CASSQAGAYEQYF few TRBJ2-7 NA TRBV19
TGTGCCAGCAGTTTATCGGGGGGGCTGCAAGAGACCCAGTACTTC CASSLSGGLQETQYF once TRBJ2-5 NA TRBV27
TGTGCCAGCAGCAGGGCTAGCGGTCGTGAGCAGTTCTTC CASSRASGREQFF NA TRBJ2-1 TRBD2 TRBV5-6
TGTGCCAGTAGTCCGGGGGGCGATGGCTACACCTTC CASSPGGDGYTF NA TRBJ1-2 NA TRBV19
TGTGCCTGGAGCCAAGGGACCCCTGGGGCCAACGTCCTGACTTTC CAWSQGTPGANVLTF NA TRBJ2-6 NA TRBV30
TGTGCCCTCTCGGGGAACTATGGCTACACCTTC CALSGNYGYTF NA TRBJ1-2 NA TRBV12-3/TRBV12-4
TGTGCCAGCAGCCAAGGTAAAGGGCAGCCTACCAAAGATTCACCCCTCCACTTT CASSQGKGQPTKDSPLHF NA TRBJ1-6 NA TRBV3-1/TRBV3-2
TGTGCCTGGAGTCTTCCCTCCTATGGCTACACCTTC CAWSLPSYGYTF NA TRBJ1-2 NA TRBV30
TGTGCCAGCAGCTTAAACAGAGACAGGACCTACGAGCAGTACTTC CASSLNRDRTYEQYF NA TRBJ2-7 NA TRBV11-2
TGTGCCAGCTCTCGTATCGCTAGCACAGATACGCAGTATTTT CASSRIASTDTQYF NA TRBJ2-3 NA TRBV2
TGTGCCAGCTCCTTTCCGGGGGTCCTGATTGCTTTCTTT CASSFPGVLIAFF NA TRBJ1-1 NA TRBV28
TGTGCCAGCAGCAGGGGACTAGCCGTGGATACGCAGTATTTT CASSRGLAVDTQYF NA TRBJ2-3 TRBD2 TRBV7-9
TGTGCCAGCAGTTTGGTAAGGGGGACCTACGAGCAGTACTTC CASSLVRGTYEQYF NA TRBJ2-7 NA TRBV28
TGTGCCAGCAGTTACTCGGACAGGGGGTCCTATGGCTACACCTTC CASSYSDRGSYGYTF NA TRBJ1-2 TRBD1 TRBV6-5
TGTGCCACCAGCAGGGAAATAGGTTCTGGAAACACCATATATTTT CATSREIGSGNTIYF NA TRBJ1-3 NA TRBV15
TGTGCCAGCAGCTTAGGAATCCACGCCGAAGCTTTCTTT CASSLGIHAEAFF NA TRBJ1-1 NA TRBV7-2
TGTGCCAGCACCCTAAGGCAGCGGCGGGGCTACACCTTC CASTLRQRRGYTF NA TRBJ1-2 NA TRBV5-4
TGCGCCAGCAAAACCGGGACTTTAAACACCGGGGAGCTGTTTTTT CASKTGTLNTGELFF NA TRBJ2-2 NA TRBV5-1
TGTGCCAGCAGCTCGGGGTGGGACCAGGGCTACGAGCAGTACTTC CASSSGWDQGYEQYF NA TRBJ2-7 NA TRBV5-4
TGTGCCAGCAGCGTAGGAGGCGGGGGAGACGAGCAGTACTTC CASSVGGGGDEQYF NA TRBJ2-7 TRBD2 TRBV9
TGTGCCAGCAGCCAAGAACTGCGACTAGCGGGAAGAGAGACCCAGTACTTC CASSQELRLAGRETQYF NA TRBJ2-5 TRBD2 TRBV3-1/TRBV3-2
TGTGCCAGCAGCTACCGCGTCAGTGGAGAGACCCAGTACTTC CASSYRVSGETQYF NA TRBJ2-5 NA TRBV7-8
TGTGCCAGCAGCCAAGACCCCGTCACCCAGTACTTC CASSQDPVTQYF NA TRBJ2-5 NA TRBV3-1/TRBV3-2
TGTGCCAGCAGTTTAGAGACAGGGGCCGGGACCCAGCATTTT CASSLETGAGTQHF NA TRBJ1-5 TRBD1 TRBV27
TGTGCCAGCAGTCTGGGGACAGGACTGAGCACCGGGGAGCTGTTTTTT CASSLGTGLSTGELFF once TRBJ2-2 TRBD1 TRBV27
TGTGCTAGTGGTTTGAGGGGCGAGCAGTACTTC CASGLRGEQYF NA TRBJ2-7 NA TRBV12-5
TGCGCCAGCAGCCAGGAACTAGTAAGGGTTAGGACGGAGACCCAGTACTTC CASSQELVRVRTETQYF NA TRBJ2-5 NA TRBV4-3
TGTGCCAGCAGTGACCCAGGGGGCGGAACCTACGAGCAGTACTTC CASSDPGGGTYEQYF NA TRBJ2-7 TRBD1 TRBV2
TGTGCCAGCAGCTTAGAGGGCCTCTCTGGAAACACCATATATTTT CASSLEGLSGNTIYF NA TRBJ1-3 NA TRBV5-4
TGCGCCAGCAGCCAAGAATCACCAAAGAGGCCGTACCGCAACTATGGCTACACCTTC CASSQESPKRPYRNYGYTF NA TRBJ1-2 NA TRBV4-3
TGTGCCCACCTCGAGGGGGGTGGGAATACGCAGTATTTT CAHLEGGGNTQYF NA TRBJ2-3 NA TRBV30
TGTGCCAGCAGCGCAGGACAGGGGAGGCAGCCCCAGCATTTT CASSAGQGRQPQHF once TRBJ1-5 TRBD1 TRBV7-2
TGTGCCAGCAGCCCCCTTTACGGGATGACGCAGTATTTT CASSPLYGMTQYF NA TRBJ2-3 NA TRBV7-9
TGTGCCAGCAGTGAATTCGTCGTGGGCACTGAAGCTTTCTTT CASSEFVVGTEAFF NA TRBJ1-1 NA TRBV2